The T cell receptor (beta chain) under discussion was sequenced for a study of T cells after yellow fever vaccination. In making TCR cDNA, 5'RACE template switching added a universal primer site and UMIs to it. MiXCR was run by TCRdb on the 5' RACE reads, yielding one entry per CDR3 protein. The profile shows more than 90,000 distinct CDR3 sequences, 6.5% to 9% of them singletons. Points from the study as a whole: Most primary-vaccination clones reappeared after the booster (about 95% CD4, roughly 88% CD8). A small share of clonotypes appeared in both CD4 and CD8 compartments.

The germline V gene has CDR1 SQVTM and CDR2 ANQGSEA. This CDR3 is 13 amino acids long. V shed 8 bases and J shed 4 bases, with 17 bases lying between them. This clonotype has at least ten counts. What it binds is not known. Sequencing was performed on CD8+ T cells sorted from PBMCs, taken 45 days after the yellow fever booster vaccination. This chain links TRBV29-1 with TRBJ1-1; D not resolved. This TCR derives from a man aged 25 to 40 who received the YFV17D yellow fever vaccine. The CDR3 DNA is TGCAGCCTCATCCCTCGTTTGGGCACTGAAGCTTTCTTT. It is translated as CSLIPRLGTEAFF.